This is a list of T cell receptor beta chains from one sample in a study of a mutant IDH1 vaccine in newly diagnosed glioma. Their antigen targets remain unknown. This table comes from immunoSEQ multiplex PCR, and its TCRdb copy is limited to in-frame clones, with some not included. This table has 60,000 to 75,000 clones, about 80% appearing once. The sample was PBMCs, taken from a glioma patient whose treatment included an IDH1 peptide vaccine. Every receptor here comes from a man under 40 with glioma. Both conserved end residues are part of each CDR3. D genes are given only for firm matches. The size field is filled for only some rows; it gives once, few, many or a size class.

v_call	clone_size	d_call	j_call	cdr3_length	cdr3_aa	cdr3_nt
TRBV7-6	NA	NA	TRBJ2-5	13	CASSDSTWETQYF	TGTGCCAGCAGCGACAGTACCTGGGAGACCCAGTACTTC
TRBV18	NA	TRBD2	TRBJ2-1	15	CASSLGTSSRGEQFF	TGTGCCAGCTCACTTGGGACTAGTAGTCGTGGTGAGCAGTTCTTC
TRBV19	once	TRBD2	TRBJ2-1	15	CASSKSGSGYNEQFF	TGTGCCAGTAGTAAGAGCGGGAGCGGGTACAATGAGCAGTTCTTC
TRBV5-1	NA	NA	TRBJ1-4	16	CASSHGLSATNEKLFF	TGCGCCAGCAGCCACGGACTGTCCGCAACTAATGAAAAACTGTTTTTT
TRBV2	NA	NA	TRBJ2-7	13	CASSRFERDEQYF	TGTGCCAGCAGCCGGTTCGAGCGGGACGAGCAGTACTTC
TRBV4-2	NA	NA	TRBJ2-7	15	CASSQDPGAIDEQYF	TGTGCCAGCAGCCAAGATCCGGGGGCGATCGACGAGCAGTACTTC
TRBV7-9	NA	NA	TRBJ2-6	14	CASSLMVGPNVLTF	TGTGCCAGCAGCCTTATGGTAGGGCCCAACGTCCTGACTTTC
TRBV27	once	TRBD1	TRBJ2-7	14	CASSSGTGIYEQYF	TGTGCCAGCAGCTCCGGGACAGGGATCTACGAGCAGTACTTC
TRBV18	NA	NA	TRBJ2-1	12	CASSPSLGEQFF	TGTGCCAGCTCACCCTCCCTGGGGGAGCAGTTCTTC
TRBV18	NA	TRBD1	TRBJ1-1	13	CASKQGMNTEAFF	TGTGCCAGTAAACAGGGGATGAACACTGAAGCTTTCTTT
TRBV9	NA	NA	TRBJ1-2	12	CASSGGYYGYTF	TGTGCCAGCAGCGGAGGATACTATGGCTACACCTTC
TRBV7-2	NA	NA	TRBJ2-7	17	CASSWSGHGNTVYEQYF	TGTGCCAGCAGCTGGAGCGGACACGGCAATACTGTCTACGAGCAGTACTTC
TRBV11-1	NA	NA	TRBJ1-1	15	CASSLGRGAQSEAFF	TGTGCCAGCAGCTTAGGTCGGGGGGCTCAGTCTGAAGCTTTCTTT
TRBV28	NA	TRBD1	TRBJ2-7	14	CASRSGQGSYEQYF	TGTGCCAGCAGATCGGGACAGGGCTCCTACGAGCAGTACTTC
TRBV6-5	NA	NA	TRBJ2-2	12	CASSPYTGELFF	TGTGCCAGCAGTCCGTACACCGGGGAGCTGTTTTTT
TRBV27	NA	NA	TRBJ1-1	15	CASSLSPHMNTEAFF	TGTGCCAGCAGTTTATCTCCTCACATGAACACTGAAGCTTTCTTT
TRBV10-1	NA	TRBD2	TRBJ2-7	18	CASSEEKTSGASSYEQYF	TGCGCCAGCAGTGAGGAAAAGACTAGCGGGGCATCCTCCTACGAGCAGTACTTC
TRBV5-5	NA	NA	TRBJ1-4	15	CASSLMWRANEKLFF	TGTGCCAGCAGCTTGATGTGGCGAGCTAATGAAAAACTGTTTTTT
TRBV28	NA	NA	TRBJ1-1	12	CASRVANTEAFF	TGTGCCAGCAGGGTCGCGAACACTGAAGCTTTCTTT
TRBV5-1	few	NA	TRBJ1-1	14	CASSFAGQNTEAFF	TGCGCCAGCAGCTTCGCGGGCCAGAACACTGAAGCTTTCTTT
TRBV7-8	NA	NA	TRBJ1-5	18	CASSLIPRGSLSNQPQHF	TGTGCCAGCAGCTTAATCCCCCGGGGCAGTCTTAGCAATCAGCCCCAGCATTTT
TRBV5-5	once	NA	TRBJ2-7	15	CASSLWSTGRGEQYF	TGTGCCAGCAGCTTGTGGTCAACAGGGCGGGGCGAGCAGTACTTC
TRBV27	few	NA	TRBJ1-2	15	CASRALLGARYGYTF	TGTGCCAGCAGGGCCCTACTGGGGGCGCGCTATGGCTACACCTTC
TRBV2	NA	TRBD2	TRBJ2-5	14	CASSRGTSVETQYF	TGTGCCAGCAGTCGGGGGACTAGCGTAGAAACCCAGTACTTC
TRBV12-5	NA	NA	TRBJ2-3	18	CASGLTTTGTFSTDTQYF	TGTGCTAGTGGTTTGACAACAACCGGGACATTTAGCACAGATACGCAGTATTTT
TRBV19	NA	NA	TRBJ1-5	16	CASSIGAGAHNQPQHF	TGTGCCAGTAGTATCGGGGCAGGGGCGCACAATCAGCCCCAGCATTTT
TRBV6-1	NA	TRBD1	TRBJ1-1	15	CASSPPTGGNTEAFF	TGTGCCAGCAGTCCCCCGACAGGGGGGAACACTGAAGCTTTCTTT
TRBV5-5	NA	NA	TRBJ1-2	11	CASSLTVGYTF	TGTGCCAGCAGCTTGACCGTTGGCTACACCTTC
TRBV2	NA	NA	TRBJ2-3	15	CASSIRQVSTDTQYF	TGTGCCAGCAGTATAAGACAGGTCAGCACAGATACGCAGTATTTT
TRBV5-8	NA	NA	TRBJ1-4	16	CASSSGITGRNAKLFF	TGTGCCAGCAGCTCGGGAATAACAGGGAGGAATGCAAAACTGTTTTTT
TRBV11-1	NA	TRBD1	TRBJ2-7	14	CASSLGQGAREQYF	TGTGCCAGCAGCCTGGGACAGGGGGCGCGGGAGCAGTACTTC
TRBV5-6	NA	TRBD2	TRBJ2-7	15	CASSSGLGRGDEQYF	TGTGCCAGCAGCTCCGGGTTAGGGAGGGGAGACGAGCAGTACTTC
TRBV2	NA	TRBD1	TRBJ2-2	17	CASRQRTGGGPTGELFF	TGTGCCAGCAGGCAGAGAACAGGGGGAGGTCCCACCGGGGAGCTGTTTTTT
TRBV18	once	NA	TRBJ1-3	16	CASSNHVFSSGNTIYF	TGTGCCAGCTCCAACCACGTCTTCTCCTCTGGAAACACCATATATTTT
TRBV28	NA	NA	TRBJ2-1	15	CASRGSDRSYNEQFF	TGTGCCAGCAGGGGGTCTGACAGGTCCTACAATGAGCAGTTCTTC
TRBV13	NA	TRBD2	TRBJ2-3	17	CASSLYPSGRPSDTQYF	TGTGCCAGCAGCTTATACCCCTCCGGGAGGCCGTCAGATACGCAGTATTTT
TRBV6-1	NA	TRBD1	TRBJ2-7	15	CASSGQGQEAYEQYF	TGTGCCAGCAGTGGCCAGGGACAGGAGGCCTACGAGCAGTACTTC